This entry lists 22 T cell receptor beta chains sequenced from one sample in a study of cytomegalovirus exposure and HLA in healthy donors. Primers: 60 Vbeta forward and 13 Jbeta reverse. Clones were read by immunoSEQ multiplex PCR, and TCRdb kept only the in-frame ones, dropping some. The sample includes 150,000 to 200,000 clones, 60% to 80% of them seen just once. Sequencing was carried out using PBMCs. Receptors originate from a male donor in good health and CMV-seronegative.

With respect to this clone: This sample also contains other DNA sequences that code for the same CDR3. The gene calls are TRBV27 and TRBJ1-2, with D hard to call. Germline V gene lookup returns CDR1 MNHEY and CDR2 SMNVEV (reference sequence). CDR3 length equals 13 residues. V lost 2 bases, J lost 4 bases, and 8 bases lay in between. CDR3 DNA sequence: TGTGCCAGCAGTTTAACGGGAGGCTATGGCTACACCTTC. Translating gives CASSLTGGYGYTF.

This clone was counted once. The chain employs TRBV25-1 and TRBJ2-1; perhaps TRBD2 as D (6 bases). The V end was cut by 2 bases, the J end by 0 bases, with 14 bases between. This CDR3 has 17 residues. The germline V gene has CDR1 MGHDK and CDR2 SYGVNS. DNA of the CDR3: TGTGCCAGCAGTGAAGGGGGGTTGAGAGTCTCCTACAATGAGCAGTTCTTC. It translates to CASSEGGLRVSYNEQFF. The full variable domain, rest sourced from reference TRBV25-1 and TRBJ2-1, is EADIYQTPRYLVIGTGKKITLECSQTMGHDKMYWYQQDPGMELHLIHYSYGVNSTEKGDLSSESTVSRIRTEHFPLTLESARPSHTSQYLCASSEGGLRVSYNEQFFGPGTRLTVL.

The V gene is TRBV7-6, the J gene TRBJ2-1; 10 nucleotides match TRBD2. The CDR3 runs 15 residues. Germline assignment: CDR1 SGHVS and CDR2 FNYEAQ. Trimming removed 5 bases from V and 10 bases from J; junction bases left unmatched: 11. In DNA form, the CDR3 reads TGTGCCAGCAGCCCAGGGGAGCGGGAGGGCAACGAGCAGTTCTTC. Translation gives CASSPGEREGNEQFF.

Worth noting for this clone: Other DNA sequences in this sample translate to the same CDR3. The CDR3 DNA reads as TGTGCCAGCTCCCCGGGACAGGGGGATTCACCCCTCCACTTT. The encoded protein is CASSPGQGDSPLHF. This sequence joins TRBV18 and TRBJ1-6, with 11 bases lining up with TRBD1. This CDR3 has 14 amino acids. The V gene end was trimmed by 6 bases and the J gene end by 8 bases; junction bases not matched to a gene: 3. Germline values: CDR1 KGHSH, CDR2 LQKENI.

V gene TRBV10-1 combines with J gene TRBJ1-5; D not certain. Germline V lookup: CDR1 WNHNN, CDR2 SYGVQD (reference sequence). The CDR3 loop spans 18 amino acids. Trimming removed 2 bases at V and 2 bases at J, with 19 bases between. CDR3 residues: CASSEIPGDRIGNQPQHF. As DNA, the CDR3 is TGCGCCAGCAGTGAGATTCCGGGAGACCGTATTGGCAATCAGCCCCAGCATTTT.

V and J are TRBV4-2 and TRBJ1-5; weak D call: TRBD1 (5 bases). The germline CDR1 and CDR2 sequences are LGHNA and YNFKEQ. The CDR3 has 16 residues. V lost 1 base and J 2 bases, leaving 12 bases between the germline ends. In DNA form, the CDR3 reads TGTGCCAGCAGCCAAGGAGGCAGGGCGGGCAATCAGCCCCAGCATTTT. It codes for CASSQGGRAGNQPQHF.

The V and J genes are TRBV7-7 and TRBJ2-3; TRBD2 aligns across 7 bases. Per the germline V gene, CDR1 is SSHAT and CDR2 is FNYEAQ (reference sequence). With V trimmed by 1 base and J by 1 base, 2 bases remained unmatched. The CDR3 has 15 residues. CDR3 sequence (DNA): TGTGCCAGCAGCTTAGGAGGACTAGGCACAGATACGCAGTATTTT. Its protein is CASSLGGLGTDTQYF.

V gene TRBV29-1 combines with J gene TRBJ1-4, with TRBD1 identical over 10 bases. The J segment lost 12 bases and the V segment lost 7 bases, leaving 5 bases of the junction unmatched. Per the germline V gene, CDR1 is SQVTM and CDR2 is ANQGSEA. The CDR3 is 11 residues long. The CDR3 sequence is CSAGQGGQLFF. The CDR3 region has the DNA TGCAGCGCCGGACAGGGGGGGCAACTGTTTTTT.

The chain has TRBV15 and TRBJ2-3; TRBD2 aligns across 7 bases. V trimming: 3 bases; J trimming: 0 bases; junction bases outside the gene matches: 0. CDR1 is LNHNV and CDR2 is YYDKDF in the germline V gene (reference sequence). The CDR3 has 14 residues. The CDR3 DNA is TGTGCCACCAGCAGGGGAGGGAGCACAGATACGCAGTATTTT. It yields the protein CATSRGGSTDTQYF.

The chain couples TRBV4-3 to TRBJ2-5; the match to TRBD1 covers 8 bases. Trimming cost V 4 bases and J 4 bases; bases outside gene matches: 5. This CDR3 region has 14 residues. CDR1 is LGHNA and CDR2 is YSLEER in the germline V gene. The CDR3: CASSPRGPGETQYF. CDR3 coding DNA: TGCGCCAGCAGCCCCAGGGGGCCGGGAGAGACCCAGTACTTC.

This clone was counted only a few times. The chain has TRBV6-6 and TRBJ2-1; 13 bases agree with TRBD2. This CDR3 region has 14 residues. Germline-derived CDR1 and CDR2 are MNHNY and SVGAGI (reference sequence). The junction had 1 base not matched to a gene; V was cut back by 6 bases and J by 5 bases. The CDR3 is CASRLAGGNNEQFF. The DNA of the CDR3 is TGTGCCAGCAGACTAGCGGGGGGGAACAATGAGCAGTTCTTC.

The chain couples TRBV5-4 to TRBJ1-2; 8 nucleotides match TRBD1. With 5 bases clipped from V and 4 bases from J, the junction kept 7 bases outside the gene matches. This CDR3 has 14 amino acids. The germline CDR1 and CDR2 sequences are SGHNT and YYREEE (reference sequence). CDR3 sequence reads: CASSSDRGSYGYTF. The CDR3 DNA is TGTGCCAGCAGTTCCGACAGGGGCTCCTATGGCTACACCTTC.

This clone occurred a few times. The chain couples TRBV6-4 to TRBJ2-3; D perhaps matches TRBD2 (6 bases). The CDR3 spans 13 residues. The V end was cut by 5 bases, the J end by 0 bases, with 6 bases between. Germline V gene data show CDR1 as MRHNA and CDR2 as SNTAGT. The DNA for the CDR3 is TGTGCCAGCAGTAGCGGGAGCACAGATACGCAGTATTTT. Protein sequence: CASSSGSTDTQYF.

The genes are TRBV5-5 and TRBJ1-1; unclear D gene. The CDR3 runs 12 residues. Germline V CDR1 and CDR2: SGHKS, YYEKEE (reference sequence). The V gene lost 4 bases and the J gene lost 7 bases, with 11 bases spanning the gap. The CDR3 protein is CASSPELVEAFF. The CDR3 region has the DNA TGTGCCAGCAGCCCTGAGCTTGTTGAAGCTTTCTTT.

V and J are TRBV12-5 and TRBJ1-1; 7 bases line up with TRBD1. Germline lookup yields CDR1 LGHNT and CDR2 FRNRAP. CDR3 length: 16 amino acids. With 2 bases clipped from V and 0 bases from J, the junction kept 6 bases outside the gene matches. The CDR3 coding sequence is TGTGCTAGTGGTTTGTCCCCGGGACAGATGAACACTGAAGCTTTCTTT. Its protein is CASGLSPGQMNTEAFF.

The table lists this clone with a few counts. This chain links TRBV16 with TRBJ1-2; 9 nucleotides align to TRBD1. CDR3 length equals 15 residues. Germline values: CDR1 KGHSY, CDR2 FQNENV. V lost 2 bases to trimming and J lost 7 bases; unmatched junction nucleotides: 8. For the CDR3, the DNA is TGTGCCAGCAGCCAACCGGGACAGGGAATGGGTGGCTACACCTTC. Its translation: CASSQPGQGMGGYTF.

The gene calls are TRBV4-3 and TRBJ2-4; D ambiguous. CDR3 length equals 17 residues. CDR1 and CDR2 from the germline V gene are LGHNA and YSLEER. Trimming removed 0 bases at V and 0 bases at J, with 12 bases between. The CDR3 spells CASSQDLTSLAKNIQYF. For the CDR3, the DNA is TGCGCCAGCAGCCAAGATTTAACGTCACTAGCCAAAAACATTCAGTACTTC.

This clone was seen only a few times. The V and J genes are TRBV5-1 and TRBJ2-5; no clear D gene. Germline CDR1 is SGHRS and CDR2 is YFSETQ. V was cut by 4 bases and J by 5 bases, with 6 bases left in between. CDR3 length: 11 amino acids. CDR3 protein: CASSLSETQYF. CDR3 DNA sequence: TGCGCCAGCAGCCTTTCGGAGACCCAGTACTTC. The complete variable domain, with remaining parts taken from reference TRBV5-1 and TRBJ2-5, reads KAGVTQTPRYLIKTRGQQVTLSCSPISGHRSVSWYQQTPGQGLQFLFEYFSETQRNKGNFPGRFSGRQFSNSRSEMNVSTLELGDSALYLCASSLSETQYFGPGTRLLVL.

The V and J genes are TRBV6-5 and TRBJ1-1, with 7 bases aligning to TRBD1. This CDR3 region has 15 residues. V was clipped by 7 bases and J by 7 bases; unmatched bases: 15. Germline V gives CDR1 MNHEY, CDR2 SVGAGI. The CDR3 DNA is TGTGCCAGCATCTCTCAACAGGGGCGACGGGGTGAAGCTTTCTTT. It is translated as CASISQQGRRGEAFF.

V usage is TRBV14 and J usage is TRBJ2-1; 8 nucleotides match TRBD1. The CDR3 consists of 15 residues. V shed 3 bases, J shed 4 bases, and the junction held 5 bases outside the gene matches. Germline loops: CDR1 SGHDN, CDR2 FVKESK. The CDR3: CASSQAGGYYNEQFF. The CDR3 DNA sequence: TGTGCCAGCAGCCAGGCAGGGGGCTATTACAATGAGCAGTTCTTC. The full variable domain, in which reference TRBV14 and TRBJ2-1 provide the parts outside the CDR3, is EAGVTQFPSHSVIEKGQTVTLRCDPISGHDNLYWYRRVMGKEIKFLLHFVKESKQDESGMPNNRFLAERTGGTYSTLKVQPAELEDSGVYFCASSQAGGYYNEQFFGPGTRLTVL.

The chain combines TRBV27 with TRBJ2-2, with TRBD2 matching over 8 bases. After removal of 6 bases from V and 5 bases from J, the junction contained 5 bases not matched to a gene. The germline V gene encodes CDR1 MNHEY and CDR2 SMNVEV (reference sequence). This CDR3 is 14 amino acids long. This chain's CDR3 is CASSGRAETGELFF. The CDR3 bases are TGTGCCAGCAGCGGGAGGGCCGAAACCGGGGAGCTGTTTTTT.

The V gene is TRBV28, the J gene TRBJ1-4, with D perhaps matching TRBD1 (6 bases). The germline gives CDR1 MDHEN, CDR2 SYDVKM. CDR3 length: 14 amino acids. Trimming removed 5 bases at V and 8 bases at J, with 15 bases between. CDR3 sequence reads: CASSPRGVGEKLFF. CDR3 nucleotide sequence: TGTGCCAGCAGTCCCAGGGGAGTCGGGGAAAAACTGTTTTTT.